One and the same sample provided the 21 T cell receptor beta chains below, sequenced in a study of human T cells and chemical hapten exposure. As for time point: patch test 1, 2 weeks after DPC sensitization. Stated treatment: therapeutic diphenylcyclopropenone sensitization with weekly scalp DPC. TCRdb reprocessed the RACE reads via MiXCR and lists one record per CDR3 protein. The table shows some 350,000 distinct CDR3 sequences, with roughly 6.9% occurring only once. The specimen was whole blood, collected in connection with sensitization to the hapten diphenylcyclopropenone (DPC). The source is a woman younger than 35 with alopecia areata. Some clones in this sample may be carry-over from other donors' samples.

The gene calls are TRBV7-9 and TRBJ1-4, with D possibly matching TRBD1 (5 bases). The germline V gene encodes CDR1 SEHNR and CDR2 FQNEAQ (reference sequence). Trimming took 5 bases from V and 2 from J, leaving 15 bases between them. This CDR3 is built from 16 residues. The CDR3 DNA reads as TGTGCCAGCAGCCGGGGCCGCGGGAATACTAATGAAAAACTGTTTTTT. This encodes CASSRGRGNTNEKLFF.

This clonotype was detected only a few times. The chain joins TRBV6-5 to TRBJ2-1; 7 positions agree with TRBD1. The CDR3 contains 16 residues. With 2 bases clipped from V and 6 bases from J, the junction kept 10 bases outside the gene matches. Per the germline V gene, CDR1 is MNHEY and CDR2 is SVGAGI. The CDR3 spells CASSYPRRTGANEQFF. The CDR3 DNA is TGTGCCAGCAGTTACCCAAGGAGGACAGGAGCCAATGAGCAGTTCTTC.

This chain joins TRBV13 and TRBJ2-3, with 9 bases fitting TRBD2. Germline V gene lookup returns CDR1 PRHDT and CDR2 FYEKMQ (reference sequence). The length of the CDR3 is 17 residues. The junction had 5 bases not matched to a gene; V was cut back by 0 bases and J by 1 base. The DNA of the CDR3 is TGTGCCAGCAGCTTAGGACGAGCGGGGGGCCGCACAGATACGCAGTATTTT. Translation: CASSLGRAGGRTDTQYF.

This clonotype was found a few times. The V gene is TRBV5-1, the J gene TRBJ1-5; unclear D gene. The germline V gene encodes CDR1 SGHRS and CDR2 YFSETQ. This CDR3 has 15 residues. V shed 0 bases and J shed 2 bases, with 9 bases lying between them. The CDR3 region is CASSLAHWGNQPQHF. The CDR3 nucleotides are TGCGCCAGCAGCTTGGCCCACTGGGGCAATCAGCCCCAGCATTTT.

CDR3 residues: CASSYSSSDLTYEQYF. The CDR3 nucleotides are TGTGCCAGCAGTTACTCGAGTAGCGACCTAACCTACGAGCAGTACTTC. The chain combines TRBV6-6 with TRBJ2-7, with D perhaps matching TRBD2 (5 bases). V was shortened by 0 bases and J by 2 bases, with 14 bases between the two germline ends. Germline assignment: CDR1 MNHNY and CDR2 SVGAGI (reference sequence). This CDR3 is 16 amino acids long.

This clonotype was picked up a small number of times. The V and J genes are TRBV6-4 and TRBJ2-3, with D possibly being TRBD2 (7 bases). Trimming stripped 0 bases from V and 4 bases from J, with 14 bases between. This CDR3 has 16 residues. The germline gives CDR1 MRHNA, CDR2 SNTAGT. CDR3 loop: CASSDSIGGGADTQYF. DNA for the CDR3: TGTGCCAGCAGTGACTCGATAGGCGGGGGCGCAGATACGCAGTATTTT.

The table lists this clonotype with a few counts. This chain connects TRBV27 to TRBJ1-2; 7 bases map to TRBD1. This CDR3 is built from 15 residues. Germline V CDR1 and CDR2: MNHEY, SMNVEV (reference sequence). V was clipped by 4 bases and J by 4 bases; unmatched bases: 9. The CDR3, as DNA: TGTGCCAGCAGTTCCTCGGGACAGATGAGCTATGGCTACACCTTC. This codes for CASSSSGQMSYGYTF.

J is TRBJ2-3 and V is TRBV18, with a weak D call TRBD1 (5 bases). Germline V gene data show CDR1 as KGHSH and CDR2 as LQKENI. The CDR3 covers 15 residues. V lost 8 bases to trimming and J lost 3 bases, with 18 bases between them. CDR3 coding DNA: TGTGCCAGCCAACCCGGGCAGGGAAGTACAGATACGCAGTATTTT. Translated: CASQPGQGSTDTQYF.

This chain joins TRBV20-1 and TRBJ1-5, with D perhaps matching TRBD1 (5 bases). V shed 5 bases and J shed 1 base, with 12 bases lying between them. The length of the CDR3 is 14 residues. In germline, CDR1 is DFQATT, CDR2 SNEGSKA (reference sequence). DNA for the CDR3: TGCAGTGCTGTTCCGGGGCGCAGCAATCAGCCCCAGCATTTT. Translation: CSAVPGRSNQPQHF.

There are many counts of this clonotype. V usage is TRBV7-9 and J usage is TRBJ2-7, with D possibly matching TRBD2 (6 bases). V was cut by 5 bases and J by 3 bases, with 11 bases left in between. CDR3 size: 13 residues. Germline CDR1 is SEHNR and CDR2 is FQNEAQ (reference sequence). CDR3 amino acids: CASSVGGDYEQYF. In nucleotides, the CDR3 is TGTGCCAGCAGCGTGGGGGGAGACTACGAGCAGTACTTC.

In this sample, this clonotype turned up many times. The V gene is TRBV15, the J gene TRBJ2-5, with 8 bases identical to TRBD1. CDR1 LNHNV and CDR2 YYDKDF come from the germline V gene (reference sequence). J lost 1 base, V lost 0 bases, and 7 bases had no gene match. CDR3 size: 17 residues. The CDR3 DNA reads as TGTGCCACCAGCAGAGAATACGCCGGGACAGGCCAAGAGACCCAGTACTTC. This codes for CATSREYAGTGQETQYF.

J is TRBJ2-7 and V is TRBV20-1, with D hard to call. Germline lookup yields CDR1 DFQATT and CDR2 SNEGSKA (reference sequence). Deletions cut 3 bases from V and 0 bases from J, with 9 bases between. This CDR3 comprises 13 residues. The DNA for the CDR3 is TGCAGTGCTAGGGTCAGAAGCTCCTACGAGCAGTACTTC. Translation gives CSARVRSSYEQYF.

This clonotype was detected ten times or more. The chain uses TRBV2 and TRBJ2-1; 8 nucleotides line up with TRBD1. The CDR3 is made up of 14 amino acids. The germline V gene has CDR1 SNHLY and CDR2 FYNNEI. Trimming took 3 bases from V and 4 from J; bases not matched to a gene: 2. CDR3 sequence: CASSEHRGYNEQFF. The DNA for the CDR3 is TGTGCCAGCAGTGAGCACAGGGGGTACAATGAGCAGTTCTTC.

This clonotype was detected only a few times. The chain couples TRBV29-1 to TRBJ1-3; D not certain. The V gene lost 4 bases and the J gene lost 1 base, with 5 bases spanning the gap. The CDR3 spans 12 residues. Germline V gene lookup returns CDR1 SQVTM and CDR2 ANQGSEA. The CDR3 here is CSVVTSGNTIYF. CDR3 in DNA: TGCAGCGTTGTAACATCTGGAAACACCATATATTTT. The full variable domain, its missing parts supplied by reference TRBV29-1 and TRBJ1-3, is SAVISQKPSRDICQRGTSLTIQCQVDSQVTMMFWYRQQPGQSLTLIATANQGSEATYESGFVIDKFPISRPNLTFSTLTVSNMSPEDSSIYLCSVVTSGNTIYFGEGSWLTVV.

This clonotype was detected only a few times. The CDR3 DNA reads as TGTGCCAGCAGTGAAGGGTTGGAGGGGGCGCATGAGCAGTTCTTC. This gives the protein CASSEGLEGAHEQFF. V usage is TRBV6-1 and J usage is TRBJ2-1, with a weak D call TRBD1 (7 bases). The CDR3 totals 15 residues. Germline lookup yields CDR1 MNHNS and CDR2 SASEGT. V was shortened by 1 base and J by 8 bases, with 15 bases between the two germline ends.

Ten or more counts support this clonotype. The CDR3 protein is CASLRDYFTDTQYF. The CDR3 nucleotides are TGTGCCAGCCTCCGGGACTACTTCACAGATACGCAGTATTTT. This rearrangement joins TRBV6-6 to TRBJ2-3, with 7 bases that match TRBD2. Looked up from germline, CDR1 is MNHNY and CDR2 is SVGAGI (reference sequence). The CDR3 is 14 residues long. V shed 8 bases, J shed 2 bases, and the junction held 7 bases outside the gene matches.

This clonotype appeared many times. The V gene is TRBV6-2 or TRBV6-3, the J gene TRBJ2-3; maybe TRBD1 (5 bases). CDR1 and CDR2 from the germline V gene are MNHEY and SVGEGT. This CDR3 spans 13 amino acids. V was pared by 3 bases and J by 4 bases, with 8 bases between. The CDR3 DNA sequence: TGTGCCAGCAGTTATCAGGGCTCAGATACGCAGTATTTT. Translated, it gives CASSYQGSDTQYF.

The J gene is TRBJ2-1, the V gene TRBV12-3 or TRBV12-4, with a possible D match to TRBD1 (6 bases). Trimming left V 1 base short and J 6 bases short, with 10 bases between. There are 14 residues in the CDR3. For the CDR3, the DNA is TGTGCCAGCAGTTTAGAGGGACACCTCAATGAGCAGTTCTTC. Protein sequence: CASSLEGHLNEQFF.

The chain joins TRBV28 to TRBJ2-3, with unresolved D. The CDR3 is 11 residues long. The ends were cut back, 5 bases at V and 11 bases at J, with 11 bases in the middle. Germline V lookup: CDR1 MDHEN, CDR2 SYDVKM. CDR3 residues: CASSLPGQQYF. The CDR3, as DNA: TGTGCCAGCAGTCTACCCGGCCAGCAGTATTTT.

This clonotype was seen a few times. This sequence joins TRBV9 and TRBJ2-1, with 7 bases fitting TRBD2. With V trimmed by 3 bases and J by 7 bases, 13 bases remained unmatched. CDR1 is SGDLS and CDR2 is YYNGEE in the germline V gene. The CDR3 is 16 residues long. CDR3 region: CASSENSNWGGNEQFF. The CDR3 DNA reads TGTGCCAGCAGCGAGAACTCAAATTGGGGGGGAAATGAGCAGTTCTTC.

This clonotype turned up a few times. V gene TRBV24-1 combines with J gene TRBJ2-2; 7 positions agree with TRBD1. The CDR3 is 14 residues long. Losses at the gene ends were 4 bases for V and 5 bases for J; bases not matched to a gene: 3. Germline assignment: CDR1 KGHDR and CDR2 SFDVKD. The CDR3 DNA is TGTGCCACCAGTGAGACAGGGTTTACCGGGGAGCTGTTTTTT. It specifies CATSETGFTGELFF.